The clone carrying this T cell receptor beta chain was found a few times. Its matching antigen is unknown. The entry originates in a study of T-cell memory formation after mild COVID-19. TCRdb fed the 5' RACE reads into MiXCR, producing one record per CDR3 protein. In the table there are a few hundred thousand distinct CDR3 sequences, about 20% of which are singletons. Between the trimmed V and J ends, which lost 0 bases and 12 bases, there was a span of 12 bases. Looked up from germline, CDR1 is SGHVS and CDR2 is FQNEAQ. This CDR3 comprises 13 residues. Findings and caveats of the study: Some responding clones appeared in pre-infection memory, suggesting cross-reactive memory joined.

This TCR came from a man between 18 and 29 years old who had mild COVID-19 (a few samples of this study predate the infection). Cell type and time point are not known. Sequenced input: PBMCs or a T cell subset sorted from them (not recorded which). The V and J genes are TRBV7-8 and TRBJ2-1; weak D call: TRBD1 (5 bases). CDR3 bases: TGTGCCAGCAGCTTAGCGTTCAGGGTAAGGCAGTTCTTC. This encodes CASSLAFRVRQFF.